This T cell receptor (beta chain) derives from a study of T cell responses to AZD1222 COVID-19 vaccine. The study, taken as a whole, reports: Epitopes outside B.1.351 and B.1.1.7 mutated regions reportedly drew nearly half of spike TCRs.

This clone was recorded only once. Antigen specificity is unknown. Trimming left V 3 bases short and J 10 bases short, with 16 bases between. The germline V gene encodes CDR1 SGHAT and CDR2 FQNNGV. CDR3 size: 15 residues. The table came from immunoSEQ multiplex PCR; TCRdb's copy has only in-frame clones and leaves some out. The repertoire has about 270,000 clones, 90% to 95% of them found once; the top ten carry 0.55%. The sequences come from peripheral blood, collected 28 days after the second AZD1222 dose. The chain is built from TRBV11-2 and TRBJ1-6; a possible D gene is TRBD1 (5 bases). This TCR was sampled from an adult who received the AZD1222 COVID-19 vaccine. The CDR3 DNA reads TGTGCCAGCAGCTTGGCTACAGGTTTTGGCTCACCCCTCCACTTT. As protein: CASSLATGFGSPLHF.